Shown below are 5 T cell receptor beta chains from a single sample sequenced in a study of T cell responses to AZD1222 COVID-19 vaccine. The data were produced by immunoSEQ multiplex PCR, yet TCRdb's version contains in-frame clones alone and is incomplete. The data hold 70,000 to 85,000 clones, with roughly 89% observed a single time. The sequences come from peripheral blood, collected on day 0 of AZD1222 vaccination. All receptors derive from an adult in good health.

The J gene is TRBJ1-1, the V gene TRBV5-5, with a weak D call TRBD1 (6 bases). This CDR3 is 14 amino acids long. V was clipped by 1 base and J by 4 bases, with 11 bases between them. Germline V gene sequence: CDR1 SGHKS, CDR2 YYEKEE (reference sequence). The CDR3 DNA is TGTGCCAGCAGCTTGAAACAGGGAGGCACTGAAGCTTTCTTT. Its protein product is CASSLKQGGTEAFF.

V gene TRBV28 combines with J gene TRBJ1-1; 10 bases map to TRBD1. Germline loops: CDR1 MDHEN, CDR2 SYDVKM. V lost 5 bases and J lost 2; bases outside the gene matches: 14. This CDR3 comprises 18 residues. Here the CDR3 DNA reads TGTGCCAGCAGTCTCCTCGGGACAGGGGAGATGAAAAACACTGAAGCTTTCTTT. It yields the protein CASSLLGTGEMKNTEAFF.

This rearrangement joins TRBV30 to TRBJ1-2, with a possible D match to TRBD1 (5 bases). V lost 0 bases and J 7 bases, leaving 9 bases between the germline ends. In germline, CDR1 is GTSNPN, CDR2 SVGIG (reference sequence). The CDR3 is 12 amino acids. The CDR3 region has the DNA TGTGCCTGGAGTGTATGGGGGTCTGGCTACACCTTC. It encodes CAWSVWGSGYTF.

This clone was detected only once. This chain connects TRBV5-4 to TRBJ2-5; the match to TRBD2 covers 9 bases. Per the germline V gene, CDR1 is SGHNT and CDR2 is YYREEE (reference sequence). Trimming at V came to 0 bases and at J to 2 bases, leaving 5 bases not matched to a gene. The CDR3 consists of 16 residues. The CDR3: CASSLEVAGGQETQYF. CDR3 DNA sequence: TGTGCCAGCAGCTTGGAAGTCGCGGGGGGGCAAGAGACCCAGTACTTC.

The chain couples TRBV11-3 to TRBJ1-3; D gene ambiguous. V was pared by 5 bases and J by 7 bases, with 12 bases between. Germline values: CDR1 SGHNT, CDR2 YENEEA. There are 13 residues in the CDR3. The CDR3 sequence: CASSQINGNTIYF. The CDR3 region has the DNA TGTGCCAGCAGCCAAATCAATGGGAACACCATATATTTT.